This T cell receptor beta chain stems from a study of control samples from healthy donors and cancer patients (dated by TCRdb to 2020 to 2022). V and J are truncated by 4 bases and 1 base respectively, leaving an intervening sequence of 11 bases. From the cysteine through the phenylalanine, the CDR3 covers 13 amino acids. Only CDR3 DNA remains: 39 bases, in frame from the first base. CDR1 and CDR2 were assigned from the germline V gene as SQVTM and ANQGSEA. Note on this clone: The clone's antigen remains unknown. Within one base of it there is no much larger clone, and no base qualities were kept.

The library was built by means of the immunoSEQ multiplex PCR assay. TCRdb obtained this table from immuneACCESS and retained in-frame rearrangements with V and J assigned. These tables miss some clones; where compared with another copy, unresolved V genes account for less than half of the shortfall, and the remainder is unexplained. The sample records some 150,000 clones, approximately 94% of which are singletons. Around 13% of the sample is taken by the ten largest. This clonotype was sampled from a man aged 35 to 55 in good health. Sequences were obtained from blood. The chain is made from TRBV29-1 and TRBJ2-7; TRBD1 could be the D gene, as 6 bases match. The CDR3 region: CSVVDRRSYEQYF. The nucleotides are TGCAGCGTTGTGGACAGAAGATCCTACGAGCAGTACTTC.